The 22 T cell receptor beta chains presented below share a single source sample, sequenced in a study of shared clonotypes between healthy human individuals. Sequencing was performed with immunoSEQ multiplex PCR; in TCRdb, only in-frame clones are kept and a portion is missing. Altogether about 2,100,000 clones are present, approximately 94% being singletons, with the ten largest covering about 1.5%. Terminally differentiated effector memory CD45RA+ cells were left out of the naive CD8 fraction, which was CD45RO-negative and positively selected for CCR7. The sample consisted of naive CD8+ T cells from PBMCs. These receptors were obtained from a man between 18 and 35 years old in good health. Some clones in this sample may be carry-over from other donors' samples.

The chain employs TRBV12-5 and TRBJ2-7, with 8 nucleotides matching TRBD2. The V gene end was trimmed by 6 bases and the J gene end by 3 bases; junction bases not matched to a gene: 34. Germline assignment: CDR1 LGHNT and CDR2 FRNRAP. The CDR3 is made up of 23 amino acids. CDR3 in amino acids: CASGSLQRERGFELYNSSYEQYF. The CDR3 DNA sequence: TGTGCTAGTGGCTCACTTCAGCGGGAGAGGGGTTTCGAGCTGTACAATTCCAGCTACGAGCAGTACTTC. Based on the CDR3 plus reference TRBV12-5 and TRBJ2-7, the full variable domain is DARVTQTPRHKVTEMGQEVTMRCQPILGHNTVFWYRQTMMQGLELLAYFRNRAPLDDSGMPKDRFSAEMPDATLATLKIQPSEPRDSAVYFCASGSLQRERGFELYNSSYEQYFGPGTRLTVT.

This rearrangement joins TRBV7-8 to TRBJ2-1; 7 bases match TRBD2. This CDR3 spans 15 amino acids. Trimming removed 5 bases from V and 1 base from J; junction bases left unmatched: 5. Germline CDR1 SGHVS, CDR2 FQNEAQ. The DNA for the CDR3 is TGTGCCAGCAGCCGAGGACTAGTATCCTACAATGAGCAGTTCTTC. Its translation is CASSRGLVSYNEQFF.

Details on this clone: The identical CDR3 is also encoded by other nucleotide sequences in the sample. CDR3 nucleotides: TGTGCCAGCAGTTACGTCAGGAATCAGCCCCAGCATTTT. Translation gives CASSYVRNQPQHF. This chain uses TRBV6-5 with TRBJ1-5; D is undetermined. Germline CDR1 reads MNHEY; CDR2 reads SVGAGI. V was clipped by 2 bases and J by 4 bases, with 6 bases between them. This CDR3 spans 13 amino acids.

The V call is TRBV4-1, the J call TRBJ2-7, with TRBD2 matching 7 bases. The CDR3 is made up of 15 amino acids. CDR1 and CDR2 (germline): MGHRA, YSYEKL. Trimming cost V 1 base and J 3 bases; bases outside gene matches: 6. The CDR3 DNA follows: TGCGCCAGCAGCCAAGGACTAGCCCGCCTCTACGAGCAGTACTTC. Translating gives CASSQGLARLYEQYF.

The J gene is TRBJ2-7, the V gene TRBV7-8, with a weak D call TRBD2 (5 bases). Between the trimmed V and J ends, which lost 4 bases and 3 bases, there was a span of 10 bases. Germline V gives CDR1 SGHVS, CDR2 FQNEAQ. There are 13 residues in the CDR3. The CDR3 DNA follows: TGTGCCAGCAGCTCGGACTCCCACTACGAGCAGTACTTC. Its translation: CASSSDSHYEQYF.

The rearrangement links TRBV2 to TRBJ2-2; D unclear. V lost 3 bases and J 1 base, leaving 9 bases between the germline ends. Germline loops: CDR1 SNHLY, CDR2 FYNNEI. The CDR3 has 15 amino acids. The CDR3 here is CASSDPGWNTGELFF. The CDR3 nucleotides are TGTGCCAGCAGTGACCCGGGTTGGAACACCGGGGAGCTGTTTTTT.

This chain links TRBV5-1 with TRBJ2-1; no definite D call. This CDR3 comprises 16 residues. From germline, CDR1 is SGHRS and CDR2 YFSETQ. Trimming shortened V by 4 bases and J by 4 bases, and 18 bases separated the two germline ends. For the CDR3, the DNA is TGCGCCAGCAGCGGATTTACGGGCCTGTCTTACAATGAGCAGTTCTTC. The encoded protein is CASSGFTGLSYNEQFF.

The genes are TRBV6-5 and TRBJ1-1; 10 bases are shared with TRBD1. Trimming took 2 bases from V and 5 from J; bases not matched to a gene: 5. Germline V lookup: CDR1 MNHEY, CDR2 SVGAGI. CDR3 size: 15 residues. The CDR3 DNA sequence: TGTGCCAGCAGTTACCCGGGACAGGGGCTTACTGAAGCTTTCTTT. Its protein product is CASSYPGQGLTEAFF.

The rearrangement links TRBV4-1 to TRBJ1-5; D not certain. The V end was cut by 1 base, the J end by 4 bases, with 8 bases between. The V gene's germline CDR1 is MGHRA and CDR2 YSYEKL. This CDR3 contains 14 residues. CDR3 nucleotides: TGCGCCAGCAGCCAAGTCCGGGAAAATCAGCCCCAGCATTTT. Translating gives CASSQVRENQPQHF.

The gene calls are TRBV7-9 and TRBJ2-1; D may be TRBD2 (6 bases). CDR1 and CDR2 from the germline V gene are SEHNR and FQNEAQ (reference sequence). This CDR3 region has 15 residues. V lost 4 bases to trimming and J lost 7 bases, with 17 bases between them. CDR3 in amino acids: CASSSRTTYQNEQFF. The CDR3 DNA sequence: TGTGCCAGCAGCTCGAGGACTACCTACCAGAATGAGCAGTTCTTC. Full variable domain (remainder filled in from reference TRBV7-9 and TRBJ2-1): DTGVSQNPRHKITKRGQNVTFRCDPISEHNRLYWYRQTLGQGPEFLTYFQNEAQLEKSRLLSDRFSAERPKGSFSTLEIQRTEQGDSAMYLCASSSRTTYQNEQFFGPGTRLTVL.

To note about this clone: The identical CDR3 is also encoded by other nucleotide sequences in the sample. The rearrangement uses TRBV27 and TRBJ1-2; TRBD1 matches 9 bases. V lost 5 bases to trimming and J lost 4 bases; unmatched junction nucleotides: 8. This CDR3 comprises 15 residues. Germline-derived CDR1 and CDR2 are MNHEY and SMNVEV (reference sequence). The CDR3 here is CASSPRTGGVYGYTF. The CDR3 DNA is TGTGCCAGCAGTCCCCGCACAGGGGGCGTCTATGGCTACACCTTC.

This chain uses TRBV27 with TRBJ2-1; D unresolved. CDR1 is MNHEY and CDR2 is SMNVEV in the germline V gene (reference sequence). The ends were cut back, 6 bases at V and 1 base at J, with 10 bases in the middle. The CDR3 is made up of 14 amino acids. CDR3 region: CASRHGTSYNEQFF. The CDR3 DNA is TGTGCCAGCAGACATGGTACATCCTACAATGAGCAGTTCTTC.

V usage is TRBV18 and J usage is TRBJ2-5, with D uncertain. The CDR3 runs to 15 residues. The V end lost 3 bases, the J end lost 4 bases, and 15 bases lay between the germline ends. Germline CDR1 reads KGHSH; CDR2 reads LQKENI. The CDR3 here is CASSPRRGLGETQYF. CDR3 nucleotide sequence: TGTGCCAGCTCACCTCGGCGCGGCTTGGGAGAGACCCAGTACTTC.

This chain joins TRBV28 and TRBJ2-4, with D possibly matching TRBD2 (6 bases). CDR3 length: 18 residues. The V gene's germline CDR1 is MDHEN and CDR2 SYDVKM. The ends were cut back, 5 bases at V and 0 bases at J, with 20 bases in the middle. CDR3 region: CASSVRGSGVLAKNIQYF. As DNA, the CDR3 is TGTGCCAGCAGTGTCCGAGGTAGCGGAGTACTAGCCAAAAACATTCAGTACTTC.

As regards this clone: The sample has other DNA sequences that encode this CDR3 too. This chain uses TRBV9 with TRBJ2-2; D not certain. Germline V gene data show CDR1 as SGDLS and CDR2 as YYNGEE. The CDR3 has 11 residues. Trimming shortened V by 3 bases and J by 6 bases, and 3 bases separated the two germline ends. The CDR3 protein is CASSGSGELFF. CDR3 bases: TGTGCCAGCAGCGGGTCCGGGGAGCTGTTTTTT.

The rearrangement joins TRBV27 to TRBJ2-1, with 7 positions matching TRBD1. CDR1 MNHEY and CDR2 SMNVEV come from the germline V gene (reference sequence). The CDR3 length is 15 residues. With V trimmed by 6 bases and J by 3 bases, 8 bases remained unmatched. CDR3 DNA: TGTGCCAGCAGCTTGGCGACAGGGCACTACAATGAGCAGTTCTTC. It codes for CASSLATGHYNEQFF.

As concerns this clone: In the same sample, other DNA sequences code for this CDR3. CDR3 nucleotides: TGTGCCAGCAGTTTACGAGGGCGCGGCTATGGCTACACCTTC. Amino acid sequence: CASSLRGRGYGYTF. The J gene is TRBJ1-2, the V gene TRBV27, with no clear D. Germline-derived CDR1 and CDR2 are MNHEY and SMNVEV (reference sequence). This CDR3 contains 14 residues. The V end lost 2 bases, the J end lost 4 bases, and 11 bases lay between the germline ends.

The chain links TRBV27 to TRBJ1-1; D gene unclear. The CDR3 runs to 15 residues. V lost 1 base and J lost 4, with 13 bases in between. CDR1 is MNHEY, CDR2 SMNVEV, per germline (reference sequence). The CDR3 is CASSLFGRSVTEAFF. CDR3 sequence (DNA): TGTGCCAGCAGTTTATTCGGGAGGTCAGTCACTGAAGCTTTCTTT.

The rearrangement links TRBV7-8 to TRBJ2-7, with D possibly matching TRBD2 (6 bases). The V gene lost 4 bases and the J gene lost 6 bases, with 16 bases spanning the gap. The germline V gene encodes CDR1 SGHVS and CDR2 FQNEAQ. CDR3 size: 14 residues. For the CDR3, the DNA is TGTGCCAGCAGCTCTCTACTAGCCGCGGGCGAGCAGTACTTC. Translation: CASSSLLAAGEQYF.

V usage is TRBV19 and J usage is TRBJ2-5; TRBD2 matches at 10 bases. Per germline, CDR1 LNHDA and CDR2 SQIVND (reference sequence). The CDR3 extends over 17 amino acids. V lost 4 bases, J lost 3 bases, and 11 bases stayed unmatched. The CDR3 sequence is CASSKLAGLQGEETQYF. The CDR3 bases are TGTGCCAGTAGTAAACTAGCGGGACTTCAGGGGGAAGAGACCCAGTACTTC.

This clone was observed a handful of times. This rearrangement joins TRBV27 to TRBJ1-5; maybe TRBD1 (5 bases). This CDR3 contains 15 residues. Germline values: CDR1 MNHEY, CDR2 SMNVEV (reference sequence). Trimming took off 5 bases at V and 1 base at J, with 12 bases between the two ends. The CDR3 loop is CASSPRAGSNQPQHF. DNA of the CDR3: TGTGCCAGCAGTCCCAGGGCAGGGAGCAATCAGCCCCAGCATTTT.

The table lists this clone with a count of one. The chain couples TRBV14 to TRBJ1-1; TRBD1 might be the D (6 bases). From germline, CDR1 is SGHDN and CDR2 FVKESK. The CDR3 is 16 residues long. Trimming took 1 base from V and 3 from J, leaving 15 bases between them. DNA of the CDR3: TGTGCCAGCAGCCAAGTCAGGCCCGCAGGGGACACTGAAGCTTTCTTT. Translated, it gives CASSQVRPAGDTEAFF.